The rows below give T cell receptor beta chains drawn from one sample of a study of T cell repertoires in cytomegalovirus infection. TCRdb re-derived calls from the reads in MiXCR, one entry per CDR3 protein. This table has around 550,000 distinct CDR3 sequences, about 25% appearing once. The specimen sequenced was PBMCs. Every receptor here comes from a human donor in good health (CMV status not recorded). Some clones in this sample may be carry-over from other donors' samples. The CDR3 runs from the conserved cysteine through the conserved F or W. A D gene is named only where the DNA matches it firmly. Clone size, where shown, is once, few, many, or a class for clones that have expanded.

j_call | clone_size | v_call | d_call | cdr3_aa | cdr3_nt
TRBJ2-2 | - | TRBV7-6 | - | CASSLGPRGLTGELFF | TGTGCCAGCAGCTTAGGACCTAGGGGATTAACCGGGGAGCTGTTTTTT
TRBJ1-3 | few | TRBV6-6 | - | CASSYAGNTIYF | TGTGCCAGCAGTTATGCTGGAAACACCATATATTTT
TRBJ2-7 | - | TRBV7-4 | - | CASSLVTGVATYEQYF | TGTGCCAGCAGCTTAGTAACCGGGGTAGCGACCTACGAGCAGTACTTC
TRBJ2-3 | few | TRBV15 | TRBD2 | CATSRELAGVSTDTQYF | TGTGCCACCAGCAGAGAACTAGCGGGTGTGAGCACAGATACGCAGTATTTT
TRBJ2-6 | few | TRBV4-1 | TRBD1 | CASSQDRDRGLHGANVLTF | TGCGCCAGCAGCCAAGATCGGGACAGGGGGCTTCATGGGGCCAACGTCCTGACTTTC
TRBJ2-1 | many | TRBV12-3/TRBV12-4 | TRBD2 | CASSLKGTSGMHRANEQFF | TGTGCCAGCAGTTTAAAGGGGACTAGCGGGATGCACCGGGCCAATGAGCAGTTCTTC
TRBJ2-2 | - | TRBV7-9 | - | CASYSVVTGELFF | TGTGCCAGCTACTCAGTTGTCACCGGGGAGCTGTTTTTT
TRBJ2-4 | many | TRBV7-3 | - | CASSLIPGPANIQYF | TGTGCCAGCAGCTTAATACCGGGCCCGGCAAACATTCAGTACTTC
TRBJ2-1 | - | TRBV7-2 | - | CASSLDGGSYNEQLF | TGTGCCAGCAGCTTAGACGGTGGCAGCTACAATGAGCAGTTGTTC
TRBJ2-1 | many | TRBV7-8 | TRBD2 | CASSLAGSGAYNEQFF | TGTGCCAGCAGCTTAGCGGGGAGCGGGGCATACAATGAGCAGTTCTTC
TRBJ2-1 | few | TRBV12-3/TRBV12-4 | TRBD2 | CASRAWTSGRTSYNEQFF | TGTGCCAGCAGGGCCTGGACTAGCGGGAGGACCTCTTACAATGAGCAGTTCTTC
TRBJ2-7 | - | TRBV19 | - | CATRDSYEQYF | TGTGCCACCCGGGACTCCTACGAGCAGTACTTC
TRBJ1-2 | few | TRBV7-9 | - | CASSLDSTYGYTF | TGTGCCAGCAGCCTCGACAGCACGTATGGCTACACCTTC
TRBJ2-7 | - | TRBV19 | TRBD1 | CASSTTRDSYEQYF | TGTGCCAGTAGTACCACCCGGGACAGCTACGAGCAGTACTTC
TRBJ1-1 | many | TRBV12-3/TRBV12-4 | - | CASSLRMNTEAFF | TGTGCCAGCAGCTTAAGAATGAACACTGAAGCTTTCTTT
TRBJ2-7 | few | TRBV27 | - | CASSSSPRTKNEQYF | TGTGCCAGCAGCTCGAGCCCCCGGACAAAAAACGAGCAGTACTTC
TRBJ2-5 | few | TRBV11-2 | TRBD2 | CASSLEGGRRETQYF | TGTGCCAGCAGCTTAGAGGGCGGGAGGAGAGAGACCCAGTACTTC
TRBJ1-1 | - | TRBV6-1 | - | CASSVPMNTEAFF | TGTGCCAGCAGTGTGCCGATGAACACTGAAGCTTTCTTT
TRBJ2-3 | few | TRBV11-2 | TRBD2 | CASSSTSGRRTDTQYF | TGTGCCAGCAGCTCGACTAGCGGGCGCCGTACAGATACGCAGTATTTT
TRBJ2-1 | few | TRBV11-2 | - | CASSPPVGDLSYNEQFF | TGTGCCAGCAGCCCCCCGGTCGGGGACCTGTCCTACAATGAGCAGTTCTTC